This TCR beta chain was recorded in a study of blood T cell repertoires in COVID-19. Study-level information: Some COVID-19 samples were acute and others convalescent; all came from the United States, Italy and Spain. The analysed material was cDNA or gDNA that came from T cells, B-cell-depleted T cells, or PBMCs.

This CDR3 has 19 residues. The V gene end was trimmed by 6 bases and the J gene end by 0 bases; junction bases not matched to a gene: 9. Germline CDR1 reads SNHLY; CDR2 reads FYNNEI. Original methodology: Estimation of nucleated cell counts relied on the amplification of reference gene primers. Method: immunoSEQ multiplex PCR; TCRdb's copy keeps in-frame clones and lacks some. V, J and clone size are taken as reported in that table, and D and trimming were inferred from the DNA itself. Found here are 35,000 to 45,000 clones, 75% to 90% of them singletons; the top ten hold 6.1%. The receptor was derived from a human donor in a cohort sampled during active COVID-19. The specimen was peripheral blood. V gene TRBV2 combines with J gene TRBJ2-6; TRBD1 aligns across 12 bases. In DNA, the CDR3 is TGTGCCAGCAGGCCATGGGGGGGACAGGGGGCCTCTGGGGCCAACGTCCTGACTTTC. It yields the protein CASRPWGGQGASGANVLTF.